This T cell receptor beta chain was found in a study of blood T cell repertoires in COVID-19. Overall study context: Material from acute and convalescent COVID-19 was sourced from the United States, Italy and Spain. Nucleic acid was either cDNA or gDNA, and it came from T cells, B-cell-depleted T cells, or PBMCs.

Study processing details: Using reference gene primer amplification, nucleated cell counts were estimated. The method was immunoSEQ multiplex PCR; TCRdb's version includes in-frame clones alone and lacks a portion of them. V, J and clone size are those of that table, while D and trimming were read from the DNA. This sample has fewer than 200,000 clones, with roughly 89% found just once. This CDR3 contains 14 residues. Germline CDR1 reads LGHDT; CDR2 reads YNNKEL (reference sequence). V was trimmed by 7 bases and J by 5 bases, leaving 17 bases between them. The chain uses TRBV3-1 (or the pseudogene TRBV3-2) and TRBJ1-2, with TRBD1 as a possible D gene (6 bases). The sequence came from a woman aged 55-69 years who had recovered from COVID-19. What was sequenced was peripheral blood. The CDR3 DNA is TGTGCCAGCAACGCAGGGGAGTCGGGGTATGGCTACACCTTC. Its protein is CASNAGESGYGYTF.